One and the same sample provided the 8 T cell receptor beta chains below, sequenced in a study of T cells after yellow fever vaccination (dated by TCRdb to the late 2010s). Sample treatment or condition, as interpreted from the label and publication: live attenuated yellow fever vaccine strain. Library preparation used 5' RACE. For sequencing, an Illumina HiSeq 2500 was employed. The public reads were quality trimmed at Q25 with fastp and then assembled into clones with MiXCR by TCRdb, keeping productive beta chains. Duplicate CDR3 protein sequences are folded into a single record with the most common DNA and genes. Counted in this sample were about 240,000 distinct CDR3 sequences; 6.9% of them appeared once. 0.65% to 0.9% of the sample lies in the top ten. The sample was CD4+ T cells sorted from PBMCs, taken 15 days after the yellow fever booster vaccination. These receptors came from a man aged 25 to 45 who received the YFV17D yellow fever vaccine.

This clonotype has ten or more counts. The chain combines TRBV7-3 with TRBJ2-1, with 7 positions matching TRBD1. The CDR3 runs 13 residues. Germline loops: CDR1 SGHTA, CDR2 FQGTGA. V dropped 4 bases and J dropped 6; count of bases not matched to a gene: 3. The CDR3 DNA reads as TGTGCCAGCAGCTCCGGACAGGCCAATGAGCAGTTCTTC. Protein product: CASSSGQANEQFF.

The rearrangement links TRBV7-9 to TRBJ2-1; TRBD1 matches at 8 bases. There are 15 residues in the CDR3. Looked up from germline, CDR1 is SEHNR and CDR2 is FQNEAQ (reference sequence). Germline trimming cut 5 bases from V and 9 bases from J; bases unmatched to any gene: 12. DNA for the CDR3: TGTGCCAGCAGCATAAGACGGACAGGGCAGGCTGAGCAGTTCTTC. Its protein product is CASSIRRTGQAEQFF.

This rearrangement joins TRBV21-1 to TRBJ2-5; no check of the table's D call, TRBD1, against the DNA was made. TRBV21-1 corresponds to a pseudogene. The CDR3 contains 14 residues. The CDR3 DNA sequence: TGTGCCAGCAGGAGGGGACCTAAACAAGAGACCCAGTACTTC. Its protein is CASRRGPKQETQYF.

Many counts were recorded for this clonotype. This chain links TRBV6-2 or TRBV6-3 with TRBJ2-4; D ambiguous. The CDR3 spans 15 residues. CDR1 and CDR2 from the germline V gene are MNHEY and SVGEGT. V lost 2 bases to trimming and J lost 0 bases, with 8 bases between them. The CDR3 sequence is CASSYAVLAKNIQYF. The CDR3 DNA is TGTGCCAGCAGTTACGCCGTGCTAGCCAAAAACATTCAGTACTTC.

This clonotype was picked up many times. The chain links TRBV7-3 to TRBJ2-1; the match to TRBD2 covers 8 bases. CDR3 length: 14 amino acids. The ends lost 6 bases at V and 5 bases at J; junction bases unmatched: 6. The germline V gene encodes CDR1 SGHTA and CDR2 FQGTGA. The CDR3 DNA reads TGTGCCAGCAGTACGGGAGGGCCGGACAATGAGCAGTTCTTC. Protein sequence: CASSTGGPDNEQFF.

The chain is built from TRBV20-1 and TRBJ2-7, with 12 bases lining up with TRBD2. The junction had 16 bases not matched to a gene; V was cut back by 2 bases and J by 5 bases. CDR1 and CDR2 (germline): DFQATT, SNEGSKA (reference sequence). The CDR3 runs to 18 residues. This CDR3 is CSARIASGSLAGGNEQYF. CDR3 coding DNA: TGCAGTGCTAGAATTGCTTCAGGGAGTCTAGCGGGAGGGAACGAGCAGTACTTC.

In this sample, this clonotype turned up a few times. The V and J genes are TRBV7-8 and TRBJ2-5; no clear D gene. Germline values: CDR1 SGHVS, CDR2 FQNEAQ. This CDR3 comprises 17 residues. Trimming took off 3 bases at V and 2 bases at J, with 19 bases between the two ends. CDR3 residues: CASSLSRIALWQETQYF. The CDR3 nucleotides are TGTGCCAGCAGCTTGAGCAGGATTGCCTTGTGGCAAGAGACCCAGTACTTC.

This clonotype was seen a handful of times. This chain links TRBV5-5 with TRBJ1-1; no reliable D call. The CDR3 covers 13 residues. V was cut by 1 base and J by 1 base, with 5 bases left in between. The germline CDR1 and CDR2 sequences are SGHKS and YYEKEE (reference sequence). The DNA of the CDR3 is TGTGCCAGCAGCTTGAGGCCGAACACTGAAGCTTTCTTT. It codes for CASSLRPNTEAFF.